This T cell receptor beta chain was profiled in a study of T cell changes during pregnancy in multiple sclerosis (dated by TCRdb to about 2019). With regard to the full study: In women with multiple sclerosis, the researchers looked at how the T cell repertoire shifted as pregnancy progressed.

For CDR1 and CDR2, the germline V gene (reference sequence) lists MNHEY and SMNVEV. V loses 5 bases of germline sequence and J loses 10 bases, and the interval between the two ends is 12 bases. Inclusive of the bounding cysteine and phenylalanine, the CDR3 is 13 residues long. The retained sequence is limited to the CDR3, 39 bases, with the frame set at the first base. The library was produced with the immunoSEQ multiplex PCR assay. The clones in this table, taken by TCRdb from immuneACCESS, are in-frame only. Not every clone is retained; where verified, under half of the shortfall comes from an unresolved V gene, and the cause of the rest is unknown. This sample is represented by tens of thousands of clones; roughly 92% of them were singletons. The top ten clones comprise around 3.5% of the sample. Turning to this clone: Its antigen is currently not known. Base-call qualities are not available, and no considerably larger clone is one nucleotide away.

Rearrangement joined TRBV27 to TRBJ1-6; TRBD1 is a weak D gene call, 6 bases matching. The sample consisted of peripheral blood, taken after pregnancy. This clonotype was obtained from a female donor in good health, enrolled as a control in a pregnancy study. The DNA sequence is as follows: TGTGCCAGCAGTCACACAGGGCTATCACCCCTCCACTTT. This is translated as CASSHTGLSPLHF.